This TCR beta chain was recovered during a study of cytomegalovirus exposure and HLA in healthy donors. Remarks on this clone: Its antigen is still unknown.

This CDR3 has 15 amino acids. The germline V and J ends were trimmed by 5 bases and 0 bases, with 11 bases remaining between them. Germline V gives CDR1 PRHDT, CDR2 FYEKMQ (reference sequence). 60 Vbeta and 13 Jbeta primers were used in PCR. Using immunoSEQ multiplex PCR, the repertoire was profiled, and TCRdb retains in-frame clones only, with some absent. This sample has around 180,000 clones, with around four fifths found just once. Study-wide results and caveats: Later, TCR association rates were found to vary by HLA locus, highest for DRB1 and lowest for HLA-C. Associated with cytomegalovirus, according to the listing, were fewer than 200 TCR beta chains.

The chain uses TRBV13 and TRBJ2-1; D gene unclear. Material for sequencing was PBMCs. The source is a boy aged 2-15 years in good health and CMV-seronegative. The CDR3 sequence is CASSASRSSYNEQFF. The DNA for the CDR3 is TGTGCCAGCAGCGCTTCACGGAGCTCCTACAATGAGCAGTTCTTC.